This is a list of T cell receptor beta chains from one sample in a study of human T cells and chemical hapten exposure. TCRdb ran MiXCR on the RACE reads and lists one entry per CDR3 protein. The table records approximately 180,000 distinct CDR3 sequences, 25% to 35% of them present only once. The sequences come from whole blood, collected in connection with sensitization to the hapten diphenylcyclopropenone (DPC). The receptor source for this set is a woman aged 25 to 45 with alopecia areata. Some clones in this sample may be carry-over from other donors' samples. CDR3s include the opening cysteine and the closing phenylalanine or tryptophan. A D gene is named only where the DNA matches it firmly. The listing skips clone size in some rows; elsewhere it reads once, few, many or a size class.

V gene	clone size	J gene	D gene	CDR3 DNA	CDR3 protein
TRBV20-1	few	TRBJ2-7	NA	TGCAGTGGGGAGGTGGGGGCAGGATCCTACGAGCAGTACTTC	CSGEVGAGSYEQYF
TRBV7-9	many	TRBJ2-1	TRBD2	TGTGCCAGCAGACCTTATAGCGGGGGGGCGTTCAATGAGCAGTTCTTC	CASRPYSGGAFNEQFF
TRBV7-9	NA	TRBJ2-7	NA	TGTGCCAGCAGCCCTGGGGCTAGCGTCTACGAGCAGTACTTC	CASSPGASVYEQYF
TRBV6-5	NA	TRBJ2-2	NA	TGTGCCAGCAGTTACTCGCCGGACACCGGGGAGCTGTTTTTT	CASSYSPDTGELFF
TRBV29-1	NA	TRBJ2-5	TRBD2	TGCAGCGTTTGGGCGGGAGGGCCGGAGACCCAGTACTTC	CSVWAGGPETQYF
TRBV10-2	NA	TRBJ2-7	TRBD1	TGCGCCAGCCTGGACCGGGACAGGGACGAGCAGTACTTC	CASLDRDRDEQYF
TRBV24-1	NA	TRBJ2-7	TRBD1	TGTGCCACCAGTGATCCCGACAGGGCCCACGAGCAGTACTTC	CATSDPDRAHEQYF
TRBV29-1	NA	TRBJ1-1	TRBD1	TGCAGCGTTGTACGCCCAGGGGGATTGGCTTTCTTT	CSVVRPGGLAFF
TRBV27	NA	TRBJ2-7	NA	TGTGCCAGCAGGGACGGACAAAGCTACGAGCAGTACTTC	CASRDGQSYEQYF
TRBV4-1	NA	TRBJ2-1	NA	TGCGCCAGCAGCCAAGGGATCGGGGGAGTAGGGAATGAGCAGTTCTTC	CASSQGIGGVGNEQFF
TRBV6-6	NA	TRBJ1-2	TRBD1	TGTGCCAGCTCCCGACAGGGGGCGATTTTC	CASSRQGAIF
TRBV20-1	few	TRBJ1-1	TRBD1	TGTCGCCGGGACAGGCTCAATGAAGCTTTCTTT	CRRDRLNEAFF
TRBV5-1	NA	TRBJ1-1	NA	TGCGCCAGCAGCCCTCTGACGATTGGGCCGGAAGCTTTCTTT	CASSPLTIGPEAFF
TRBV12-3/TRBV12-4	few	TRBJ1-5	NA	TGTGCCAGCAGTTACGGAGATCAGCCCCAGCATTTT	CASSYGDQPQHF
TRBV29-1	few	TRBJ2-1	TRBD2	TGCAGCGGGGGACTAGCGGACCGTGGTTACAATGAGCAGTTCTTC	CSGGLADRGYNEQFF
TRBV28	NA	TRBJ2-3	TRBD2	TGTGCCAGCAGTTTATGGGCGAGCGGGAGGGCCGGGACAGATACGCAGTATTTT	CASSLWASGRAGTDTQYF
TRBV9	NA	TRBJ2-1	TRBD1	TGTGCCAGCAGCGTAGCCGGGACAGGGGTCGCTGAGCAGTTCTTC	CASSVAGTGVAEQFF
TRBV5-1	few	TRBJ1-6	TRBD1	TGCGCCAGCAGCCTCAGGGGGCAGCACTATAATTCACCCCTCCACTTT	CASSLRGQHYNSPLHF
TRBV12-3/TRBV12-4	NA	TRBJ2-4	TRBD2	TGTGCCAGCAGCTCATGGATGGGGGGGGTAGCCAAAAACATTCAGTACTTC	CASSSWMGGVAKNIQYF
TRBV6-2/TRBV6-3	few	TRBJ2-7	NA	TGTGCCAGCAGTTTCTCACCCGCACTAGGAGGCTACGAGCAGTACTTC	CASSFSPALGGYEQYF
TRBV12-3/TRBV12-4	few	TRBJ1-5	TRBD1	TGTGCCAGCAGTTCGGACAGGGCCGATCAGCCCCAGCATTTT	CASSSDRADQPQHF
TRBV19	NA	TRBJ2-2	NA	TGTGCCAGTAGTATAACGTCCGGGGAGCTGTTTTTT	CASSITSGELFF
TRBV20-1	NA	TRBJ2-1	NA	TGCAGTGCTAGAGATCAGGGACTGCTGCACAATGAGCAGTTCTTC	CSARDQGLLHNEQFF
TRBV11-2	NA	TRBJ2-5	NA	TGTGCCAGCAGCTTAGGCGTCGGGTCACGGGAGACCCAGTACTTC	CASSLGVGSRETQYF
TRBV29-1	few	TRBJ1-2	TRBD1	TGCAGCGTGAACCAGGGACAGGGTCTGGCTGGCTACACCTTC	CSVNQGQGLAGYTF
TRBV15	NA	TRBJ2-1	NA	TGTGCCACCAGCAGGGAACTCGCGAATGAGCAGTTCTTC	CATSRELANEQFF
TRBV20-1	NA	TRBJ2-1	TRBD1	TGCAGTGCTAGTTCGGGACAGGGGTCCAATGAGCAGTTCTTC	CSASSGQGSNEQFF
TRBV20-1	NA	TRBJ1-5	NA	TGCAGTGCTAGGGAAAGGGACACCCAGAATCAGCCCCAGCATTTT	CSARERDTQNQPQHF
TRBV29-1	NA	TRBJ1-2	NA	TGCAGCGTTGATTCGGGACGGAACTATGGCTACACCTTC	CSVDSGRNYGYTF
TRBV6-5	NA	TRBJ1-2	NA	TGTGCCAGCAGTTACTCTAGACAGGACTATGGCTACACCTTC	CASSYSRQDYGYTF